The rows below give T cell receptor beta chains drawn from one sample of a study of T cells in Graves' hyperthyroidism and ophthalmopathy. MiXCR, run by TCRdb on the multiplex PCR reads, gives a single entry per CDR3 protein. The data show about 540,000 distinct CDR3 sequences, about 43% seen once. Sequencing was performed on peripheral blood or thyroid tissue (not recorded which). Every receptor here comes from a woman between 18 and 30 years old with Graves' hyperthyroidism. Each CDR3 is given with its conserved first and last residue. Clone size, where shown, is once, few, many, or a class for clones that have expanded.

CDR3 length	V gene	clone size	CDR3 protein
14	TRBV6-1	.	CASRALISNQPQHF
13	TRBV11-3	.	CASSGGSRAEQYF
15	TRBV3-1	.	CASSQDGLAEETQYF
15	TRBV10-3	.	CAWTRWNRVAYEQYF
14	TRBV7-8	few	CASSPSGADTEAFF
16	TRBV7-8	.	CASSLGGSTYNSPLHF
10	TRBV2	many	CASTGRGYTF
14	TRBV25-1	.	CASYEQGANYGYTF
13	TRBV12-3/TRBV12-4	.	CACVDSPGNTIYF
16	TRBV7-2	.	CASSSLAGGNEQPQHF
14	TRBV7-6	few	CASSLSGESGELFF
15	TRBV2	many	CAARDRGAGANVLTF
15	TRBV7-8	few	CASSLEPGQVGEQYF
18	TRBV7-2	.	CASTFAVRGEVLDTEAFF
13	TRBV7-9	few	CASRTGYNQPQHF
15	TRBV10-3	.	CASTTSKRGGYEQYF
16	TRBV7-9	.	CASSGYSGTGGWEQYF
15	TRBV10-2	many	CASSAGRGGNQPQHF
15	TRBV9	.	CASSYLRDREETQYF
16	TRBV7-2	.	CASSLGRVGGANVLTF
15	TRBV5-6	once	CASSLGVGSAYEQYF
14	TRBV7-6	.	CASSHDRGGEKLFF
10	TRBV29-1	many	CSVGHEKLFF
12	TRBV20-1	once	CSAWTGEDGYTF